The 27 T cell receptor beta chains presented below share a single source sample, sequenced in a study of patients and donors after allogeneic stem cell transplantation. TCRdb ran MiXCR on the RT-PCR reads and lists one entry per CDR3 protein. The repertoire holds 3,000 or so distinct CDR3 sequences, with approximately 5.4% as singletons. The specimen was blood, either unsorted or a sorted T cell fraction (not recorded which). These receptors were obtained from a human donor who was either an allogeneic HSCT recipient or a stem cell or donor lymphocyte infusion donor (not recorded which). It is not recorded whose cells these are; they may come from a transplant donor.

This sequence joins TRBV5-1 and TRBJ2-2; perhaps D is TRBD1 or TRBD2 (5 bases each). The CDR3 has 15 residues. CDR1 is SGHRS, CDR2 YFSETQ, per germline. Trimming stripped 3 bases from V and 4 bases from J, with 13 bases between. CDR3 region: CASSWAGAGTGELFF. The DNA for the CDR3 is TGCGCCAGCAGCTGGGCCGGGGCCGGCACCGGGGAGCTGTTTTTT.

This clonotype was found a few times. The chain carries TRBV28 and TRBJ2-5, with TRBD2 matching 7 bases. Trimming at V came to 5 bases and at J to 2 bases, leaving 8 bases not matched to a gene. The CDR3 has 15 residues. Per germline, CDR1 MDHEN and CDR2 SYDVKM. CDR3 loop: CASSRASGGQETQYF. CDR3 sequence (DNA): TGTGCCAGCAGTAGGGCTAGCGGAGGGCAAGAGACCCAGTACTTC.

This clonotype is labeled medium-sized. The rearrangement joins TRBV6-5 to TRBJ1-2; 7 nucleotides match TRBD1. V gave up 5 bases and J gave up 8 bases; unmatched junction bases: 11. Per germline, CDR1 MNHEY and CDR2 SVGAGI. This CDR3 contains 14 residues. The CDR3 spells CASSQRDSTGGYTF. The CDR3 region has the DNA TGTGCCAGCAGTCAAAGGGACAGTACTGGAGGCTACACCTTC.

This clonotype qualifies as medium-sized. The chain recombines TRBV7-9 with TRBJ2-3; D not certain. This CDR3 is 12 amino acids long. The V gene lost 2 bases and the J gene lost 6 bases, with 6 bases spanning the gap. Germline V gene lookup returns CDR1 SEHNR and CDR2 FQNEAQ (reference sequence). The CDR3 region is CASSLQFDTQYF. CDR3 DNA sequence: TGTGCCAGCAGCTTACAATTCGATACGCAGTATTTT.

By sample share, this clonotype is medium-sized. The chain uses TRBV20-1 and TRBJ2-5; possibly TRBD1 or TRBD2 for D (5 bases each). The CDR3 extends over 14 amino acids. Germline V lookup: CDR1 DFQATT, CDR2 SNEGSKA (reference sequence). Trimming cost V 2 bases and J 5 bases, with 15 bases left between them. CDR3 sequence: CSARHQRGGETQYF. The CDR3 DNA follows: TGCAGTGCTAGACACCAGAGGGGCGGTGAGACCCAGTACTTC.

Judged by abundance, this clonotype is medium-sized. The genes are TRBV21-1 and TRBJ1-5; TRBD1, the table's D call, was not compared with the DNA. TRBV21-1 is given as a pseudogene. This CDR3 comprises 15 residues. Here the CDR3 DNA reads TGTGCCAGCAGCAAAGCTGGGGGCACGGATCAGCCCCAGCATTTT. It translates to CASSKAGGTDQPQHF.

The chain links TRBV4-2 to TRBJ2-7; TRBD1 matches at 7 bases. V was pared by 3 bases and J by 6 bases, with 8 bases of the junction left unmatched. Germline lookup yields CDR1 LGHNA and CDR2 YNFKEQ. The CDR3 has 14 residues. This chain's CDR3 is CASSHDRVKGEQYF. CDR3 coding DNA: TGTGCCAGCAGCCACGACAGGGTAAAGGGCGAGCAGTACTTC.

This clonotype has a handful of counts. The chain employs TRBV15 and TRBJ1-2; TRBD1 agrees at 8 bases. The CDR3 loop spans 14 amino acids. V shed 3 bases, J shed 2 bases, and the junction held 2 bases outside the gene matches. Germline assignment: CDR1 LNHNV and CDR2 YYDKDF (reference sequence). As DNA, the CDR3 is TGTGCCACCAGCAGGAACAGGGGGAACTATGGCTACACCTTC. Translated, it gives CATSRNRGNYGYTF.

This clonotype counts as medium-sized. The chain's CDR3 is CASSLGLQQYF. The CDR3 coding sequence is TGTGCCAGCAGCTTAGGCCTTCAGCAGTACTTC. The V and J genes are TRBV7-8 and TRBJ2-7; unclear D gene. CDR1 SGHVS and CDR2 FQNEAQ come from the germline V gene. CDR3 length: 11 residues. V dropped 1 base and J dropped 8 bases, with 6 bases sitting between them.

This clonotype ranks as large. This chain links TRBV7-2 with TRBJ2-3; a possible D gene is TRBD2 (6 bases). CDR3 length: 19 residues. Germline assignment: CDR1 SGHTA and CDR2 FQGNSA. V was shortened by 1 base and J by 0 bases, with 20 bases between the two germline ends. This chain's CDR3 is CASSLDRPLADTSTDTQYF. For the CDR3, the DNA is TGTGCCAGCAGCTTAGATCGCCCACTAGCAGATACTAGCACAGATACGCAGTATTTT.

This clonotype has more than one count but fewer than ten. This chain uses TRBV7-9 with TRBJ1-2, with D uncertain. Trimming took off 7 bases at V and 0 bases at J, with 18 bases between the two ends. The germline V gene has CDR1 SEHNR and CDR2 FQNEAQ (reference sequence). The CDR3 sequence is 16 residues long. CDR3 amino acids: CASTEWTARANYGYTF. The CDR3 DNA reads TGTGCCAGCACCGAATGGACGGCTAGAGCTAACTATGGCTACACCTTC.

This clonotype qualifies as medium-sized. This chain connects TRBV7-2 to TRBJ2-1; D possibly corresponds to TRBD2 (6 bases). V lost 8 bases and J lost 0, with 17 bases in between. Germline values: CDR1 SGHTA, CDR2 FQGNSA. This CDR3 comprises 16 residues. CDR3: CASPYGRGSSYNEQFF. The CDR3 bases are TGTGCCAGCCCTTATGGCCGGGGGAGCTCCTACAATGAGCAGTTCTTC.

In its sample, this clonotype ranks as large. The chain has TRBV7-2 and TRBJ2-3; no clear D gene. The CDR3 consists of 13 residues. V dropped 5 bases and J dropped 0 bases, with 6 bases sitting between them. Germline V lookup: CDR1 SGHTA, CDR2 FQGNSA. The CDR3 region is CASSARSTDTQYF. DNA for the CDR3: TGTGCCAGCAGCGCCCGCAGCACAGATACGCAGTATTTT.

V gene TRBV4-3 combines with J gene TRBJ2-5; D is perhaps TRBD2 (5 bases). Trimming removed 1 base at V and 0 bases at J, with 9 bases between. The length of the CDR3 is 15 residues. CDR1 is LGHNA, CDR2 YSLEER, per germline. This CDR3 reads CASSQGWRYQETQYF. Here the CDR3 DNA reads TGCGCCAGCAGCCAAGGCTGGAGGTACCAAGAGACCCAGTACTTC.

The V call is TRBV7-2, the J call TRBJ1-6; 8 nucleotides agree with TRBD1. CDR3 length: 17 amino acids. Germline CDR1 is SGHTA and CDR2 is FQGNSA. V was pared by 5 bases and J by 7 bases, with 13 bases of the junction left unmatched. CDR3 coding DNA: TGTGCCAGCAGCGCACCGATTCAGGGGGCGCAGAATTCACCCCTCCACTTT. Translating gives CASSAPIQGAQNSPLHF.

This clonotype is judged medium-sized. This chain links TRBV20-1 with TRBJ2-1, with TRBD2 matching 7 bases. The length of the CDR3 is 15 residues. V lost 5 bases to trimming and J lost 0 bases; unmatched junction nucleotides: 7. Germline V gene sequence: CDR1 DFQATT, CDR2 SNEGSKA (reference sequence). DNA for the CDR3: TGCAGTGCTCCCCGGGTAGCGGGCTCCTACAATGAGCAGTTCTTC. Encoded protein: CSAPRVAGSYNEQFF.

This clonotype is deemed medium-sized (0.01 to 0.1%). CDR3 bases: TGTGCCAGTAGGAAGGGGACTAGCGGGAACACCGGGGAGCTGTTTTTT. Residues: CASRKGTSGNTGELFF. The rearrangement joins TRBV19 to TRBJ2-2, with 11 bases lining up with TRBD2. Trimming cost V 6 bases and J 1 base; bases outside gene matches: 4. Germline V gene sequence: CDR1 LNHDA, CDR2 SQIVND (reference sequence). The CDR3 totals 16 residues. The full variable domain, with the rest looked up from reference TRBV19 and TRBJ2-2, is DGGITQSPKYLFRKEGQNVTLSCEQNLNHDAMYWYRQDPGQGLRLIYYSQIVNDFQKGDIAEGYSVSREKKESFPLTVTSAQKNPTAFYLCASRKGTSGNTGELFFGEGSRLTVL.

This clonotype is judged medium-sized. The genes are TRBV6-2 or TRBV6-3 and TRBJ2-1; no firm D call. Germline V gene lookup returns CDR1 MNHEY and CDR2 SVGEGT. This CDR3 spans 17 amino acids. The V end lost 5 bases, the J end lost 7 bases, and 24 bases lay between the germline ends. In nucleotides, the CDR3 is TGTGCCAGCAGTCCCATACCTCGCGACCCCGCGGAGAATGAGCAGTTCTTC. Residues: CASSPIPRDPAENEQFF.

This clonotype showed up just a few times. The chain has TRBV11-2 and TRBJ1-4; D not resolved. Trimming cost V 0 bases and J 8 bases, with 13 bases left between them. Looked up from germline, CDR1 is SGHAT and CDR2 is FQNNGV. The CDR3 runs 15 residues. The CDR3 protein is CASSLDGPPREKLFF. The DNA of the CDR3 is TGTGCCAGCAGCTTAGATGGCCCTCCTAGGGAAAAACTGTTTTTT.

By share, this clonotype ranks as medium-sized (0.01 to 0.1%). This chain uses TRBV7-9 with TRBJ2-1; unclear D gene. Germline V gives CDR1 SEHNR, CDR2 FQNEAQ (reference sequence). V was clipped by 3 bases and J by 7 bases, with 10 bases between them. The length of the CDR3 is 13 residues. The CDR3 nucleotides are TGTGCCAGCAGCTTGGGGATTCGTAATGAGCAGTTCTTC. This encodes CASSLGIRNEQFF.

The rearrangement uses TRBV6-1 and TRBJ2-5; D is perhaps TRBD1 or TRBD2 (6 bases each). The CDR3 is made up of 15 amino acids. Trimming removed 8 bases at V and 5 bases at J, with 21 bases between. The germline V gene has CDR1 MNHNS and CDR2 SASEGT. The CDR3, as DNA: TGTGCCAGCGGTGGCCTGGGGGGCATCGGTGAGACCCAGTACTTC. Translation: CASGGLGGIGETQYF.

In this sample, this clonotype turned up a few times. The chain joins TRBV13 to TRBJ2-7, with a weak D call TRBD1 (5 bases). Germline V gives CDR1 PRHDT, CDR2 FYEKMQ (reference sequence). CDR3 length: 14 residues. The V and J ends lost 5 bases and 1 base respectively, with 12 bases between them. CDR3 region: CASSNPTASYEQYF. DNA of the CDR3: TGTGCCAGCAGCAACCCGACAGCATCCTACGAGCAGTACTTC.

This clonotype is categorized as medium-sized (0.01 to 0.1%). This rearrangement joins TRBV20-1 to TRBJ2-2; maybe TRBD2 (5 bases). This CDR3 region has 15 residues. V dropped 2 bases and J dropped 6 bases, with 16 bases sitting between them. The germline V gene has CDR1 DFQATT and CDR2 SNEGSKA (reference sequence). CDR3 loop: CSARRPQRGSGELFF. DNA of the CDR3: TGCAGTGCTAGACGACCGCAACGGGGATCCGGGGAGCTGTTTTTT.

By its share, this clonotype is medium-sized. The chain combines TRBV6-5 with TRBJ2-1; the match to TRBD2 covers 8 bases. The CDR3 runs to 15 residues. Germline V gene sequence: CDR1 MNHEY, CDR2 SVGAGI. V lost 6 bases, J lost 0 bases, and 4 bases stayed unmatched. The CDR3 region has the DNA TGTGCCAGCAGAGGAAGCGGGAGCTCCTACAATGAGCAGTTCTTC. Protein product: CASRGSGSSYNEQFF.

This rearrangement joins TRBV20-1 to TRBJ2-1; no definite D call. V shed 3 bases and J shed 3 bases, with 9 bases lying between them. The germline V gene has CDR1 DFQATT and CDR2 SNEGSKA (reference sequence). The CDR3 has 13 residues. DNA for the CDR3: TGCAGTGCTAGGTACCCTTTCTACAATGAGCAGTTCTTC. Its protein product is CSARYPFYNEQFF.

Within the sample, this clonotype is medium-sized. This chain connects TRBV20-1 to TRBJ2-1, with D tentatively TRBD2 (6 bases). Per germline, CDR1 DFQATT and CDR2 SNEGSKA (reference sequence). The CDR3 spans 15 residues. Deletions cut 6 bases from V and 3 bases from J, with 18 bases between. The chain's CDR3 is CSATPGTSVYNEQFF. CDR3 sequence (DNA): TGCAGTGCCACCCCCGGGACTTCGGTCTACAATGAGCAGTTCTTC.

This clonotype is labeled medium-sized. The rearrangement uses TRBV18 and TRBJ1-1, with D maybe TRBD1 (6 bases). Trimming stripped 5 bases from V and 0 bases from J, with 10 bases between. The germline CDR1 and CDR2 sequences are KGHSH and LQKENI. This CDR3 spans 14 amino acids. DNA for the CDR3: TGTGCCAGCTCAAGGGACACCGTGAACACTGAAGCTTTCTTT. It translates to CASSRDTVNTEAFF.